These 20 T cell receptor beta chains originate from one sample sequenced in a study of PD-L1 blockade in urothelial cancer. Sequencing was performed with immunoSEQ multiplex PCR; in TCRdb, only in-frame clones are kept and a portion is missing. The sample contains about 84,000 clones, more than 75% of which appear only once. The material sequenced was PBMCs, taken around atezolizumab (anti-PD-L1) treatment. These receptors originate from a man aged 65-85 years with urothelial cancer.

Worth noting for this clone: Other DNA sequences of this sample code for an identical CDR3. This chain links TRBV7-9 with TRBJ1-5; D is uncertain. Germline CDR1 reads SEHNR; CDR2 reads FQNEAQ (reference sequence). V lost 1 base, J lost 4 bases, and 8 bases lay in between. The CDR3 length is 14 residues. The CDR3 nucleotides read TGTGCCAGCAGCTTAGGGGAGGGAAATCAGCCCCAGCATTTT. Protein sequence: CASSLGEGNQPQHF.

The chain recombines TRBV6-1 with TRBJ1-1, with D possibly TRBD1 on 6 matching bases. Per the germline V gene, CDR1 is MNHNS and CDR2 is SASEGT. CDR3 size: 15 residues. The ends were cut back, 5 bases at V and 1 base at J, with 14 bases in the middle. CDR3: CASSPRTDTNTEAFF. The CDR3, as DNA: TGTGCCAGCAGTCCTCGGACAGACACGAACACTGAAGCTTTCTTT.

This clone was observed a handful of times. This CDR3 reads CASSLRQGDGELFF. The CDR3 DNA reads as TGTGCCAGCAGCCTCCGACAGGGGGACGGGGAGCTGTTTTTT. The chain uses TRBV7-3 and TRBJ2-2; 9 bases align to TRBD1. Trimming cost V 5 bases and J 7 bases; bases outside gene matches: 5. In germline, CDR1 is SGHTA, CDR2 FQGTGA. The CDR3 is 14 residues long.

The chain combines TRBV5-8 with TRBJ2-7, with TRBD2 identical over 8 bases. CDR1 is SGHTS and CDR2 is YDEGEE in the germline V gene. V shed 4 bases, J shed 6 bases, and the junction held 24 bases outside the gene matches. This CDR3 is built from 19 residues. CDR3 in DNA: TGTGCCAGCAGCCTGGCTCGCGGGAGGTGTTCTCGGCTAATTTGCGAGCAGTACTTC. This codes for CASSLARGRCSRLICEQYF.

V usage is TRBV6-1 and J usage is TRBJ1-1; possibly TRBD1 for D (5 bases). The CDR3 is 13 amino acids. The ends were cut back, 6 bases at V and 1 base at J, with 9 bases in the middle. Germline V gene data show CDR1 as MNHNS and CDR2 as SASEGT. CDR3 DNA sequence: TGTGCCAGCAGATATCAGGGGAACACTGAAGCTTTCTTT. Amino acid sequence: CASRYQGNTEAFF.

Many counts were recorded for this clone. The rearrangement uses TRBV11-2 and TRBJ1-5, with D perhaps matching TRBD1 (5 bases). Trimming removed 0 bases at V and 6 bases at J, with 6 bases between. CDR1 and CDR2 from the germline V gene are SGHAT and FQNNGV. The CDR3 consists of 13 residues. DNA of the CDR3: TGTGCCAGCAGCTTAGATACAGGTCAGCCCCAGCATTTT. Protein: CASSLDTGQPQHF.

This chain connects TRBV9 to TRBJ2-2; D remains ambiguous. Trimming stripped 1 base from V and 2 bases from J, with 6 bases between. Per the germline V gene, CDR1 is SGDLS and CDR2 is YYNGEE. The CDR3 contains 14 residues. CDR3 sequence: CASSVQTNTGELFF. The CDR3 DNA follows: TGTGCCAGCAGCGTACAGACAAACACCGGGGAGCTGTTTTTT.

This chain links TRBV7-8 with TRBJ1-2; 8 nucleotides align to TRBD1. Germline loops: CDR1 SGHVS, CDR2 FQNEAQ. This CDR3 is built from 13 residues. With 6 bases clipped from V and 7 bases from J, the junction kept 7 bases outside the gene matches. This CDR3 is CASSPGQEVGYTF. The CDR3 DNA reads TGTGCCAGCAGTCCGGGACAGGAGGTTGGCTACACCTTC.

This sequence joins TRBV9 and TRBJ2-7; TRBD2 agrees at 8 bases. The germline CDR1 and CDR2 sequences are SGDLS and YYNGEE. The V and J ends lost 4 bases and 5 bases, in that order; junction bases with no gene match: 11. The CDR3 loop spans 15 amino acids. The CDR3 bases are TGTGCCAGCAGCCAAGGGGCTATCGGGGGGGACGAGCAGTACTTC. This sequence encodes CASSQGAIGGDEQYF.

The chain combines TRBV7-8 with TRBJ1-5, with D uncertain. Deletions cut 0 bases from V and 6 bases from J, with 15 bases between. The CDR3 is 16 amino acids. Germline V gives CDR1 SGHVS, CDR2 FQNEAQ. CDR3 DNA: TGTGCCAGCAGCTTAGCGAGGCTCCCGCGGGGTCAGCCCCAGCATTTT. Encoded protein: CASSLARLPRGQPQHF.

This chain uses TRBV18 with TRBJ1-1, with 8 bases fitting TRBD1. The V segment lost 0 bases and the J segment 1 base; nucleotides outside the gene matches: 10. Per the germline V gene, CDR1 is KGHSH and CDR2 is LQKENI. The CDR3 totals 18 residues. The CDR3 loop reads CASSPPNRGMSANTEAFF. DNA for the CDR3: TGTGCCAGCTCACCACCAAACAGGGGGATGTCTGCGAACACTGAAGCTTTCTTT.

The chain couples TRBV19 to TRBJ2-7, with D possibly matching TRBD1 (5 bases). The CDR3 has 14 amino acids. Per germline, CDR1 LNHDA and CDR2 SQIVND (reference sequence). V lost 1 base to trimming and J lost 3 bases, with 10 bases between them. CDR3: CASSIGQGRYEQYF. The DNA of the CDR3 is TGTGCCAGTAGTATAGGGCAGGGTCGCTACGAGCAGTACTTC.

In its sample, this clone was seen a few times. V usage is TRBV6-1 and J usage is TRBJ2-5, with 8 bases identical to TRBD2. Trimming took 2 bases from V and 5 from J; bases not matched to a gene: 10. Germline assignment: CDR1 MNHNS and CDR2 SASEGT. The CDR3 is 16 residues long. This CDR3 is CASSEWVAGGRETQYF. The CDR3 region has the DNA TGTGCCAGCAGTGAATGGGTCGCGGGGGGCCGGGAGACCCAGTACTTC.

The rearrangement links TRBV5-6 to TRBJ2-7, with D tentatively TRBD1 (5 bases). This CDR3 comprises 14 residues. Germline-derived CDR1 and CDR2 are SGHDT and YYEEEE. Trimming pared 4 bases from V and 2 bases from J, leaving 13 bases between. CDR3 in amino acids: CASSRVRGAYEQYF. CDR3 DNA sequence: TGTGCCAGCAGCCGAGTAAGGGGCGCCTACGAGCAGTACTTC.

The gene calls are TRBV21-1 and TRBJ1-1; the tabulated D call, TRBD1, remains unverified against the DNA. TRBV21-1 counts as a pseudogene. The CDR3 sequence is 14 residues long. In DNA form, the CDR3 reads TGTGCCAGCAGCACCGGGACAACGAACACTGAAGCTTTCTTT. It encodes CASSTGTTNTEAFF.

The chain joins TRBV18 to TRBJ2-1; 12 bases are shared with TRBD2. Per germline, CDR1 KGHSH and CDR2 LQKENI. The V gene end was trimmed by 0 bases and the J gene end by 4 bases; junction bases not matched to a gene: 1. The CDR3 is 16 residues long. The CDR3: CASSPPGTSGYNEQFF. CDR3 nucleotides: TGTGCCAGCTCACCACCCGGGACTAGCGGGTACAATGAGCAGTTCTTC.

The V call is TRBV2, the J call TRBJ2-7, with 8 bases fitting TRBD2. This CDR3 contains 18 residues. Germline lookup yields CDR1 SNHLY and CDR2 FYNNEI. V dropped 1 base and J dropped 4; count of bases not matched to a gene: 15. For the CDR3, the DNA is TGTGCCAGCAGTGAAGAGATTAGCGGGGCTATTAAAGGGTACGAGCAGTACTTC. As protein: CASSEEISGAIKGYEQYF.

This clone was counted between two and nine times. The J gene is TRBJ1-3, the V gene TRBV5-6, with TRBD1 identical over 7 bases. The CDR3 is 16 amino acids. Per the germline V gene, CDR1 is SGHDT and CDR2 is YYEEEE. The V segment lost 4 bases and the J segment 8 bases; nucleotides outside the gene matches: 15. The CDR3 loop reads CASSAILEAQGDTIYF. DNA for the CDR3: TGTGCCAGCAGCGCAATTCTAGAGGCGCAGGGGGACACCATATATTTT.

The CDR3 is CASSPLGGENTGELFF. For the CDR3, the DNA is TGTGCCAGCAGCCCACTTGGAGGGGAGAACACCGGGGAGCTGTTTTTT. The rearrangement joins TRBV5-6 to TRBJ2-2; a possible D gene is TRBD2 (6 bases). The CDR3 extends over 16 amino acids. Germline V gives CDR1 SGHDT, CDR2 YYEEEE. Trimming pared 4 bases from V and 1 base from J, leaving 14 bases between.

This clone was seen once. Additional DNA sequences in this sample encode the identical CDR3. The chain combines TRBV5-6 with TRBJ1-4, with TRBD1 identical over 7 bases. This CDR3 has 14 residues. Trimming removed 4 bases from V and 7 bases from J; junction bases left unmatched: 7. The V gene's germline CDR1 is SGHDT and CDR2 YYEEEE. CDR3 sequence: CASSPRGRGEKLFF. CDR3 DNA sequence: TGTGCCAGCAGCCCCAGGGGGAGAGGTGAAAAACTGTTTTTT.